Following are 2 T cell receptor beta chains from one sample sequenced in a study of early T cells in non-severe SARS-CoV-2 infection. TCRdb re-called the 5' RACE reads through MiXCR, storing one row per CDR3 protein. Of about 33,000 distinct CDR3 sequences in the sample, approximately 5% were seen once. Sequencing used whole blood. The receptor set was obtained from an adult who was a healthcare worker with PCR-confirmed SARS-CoV-2 infection or an uninfected control (not recorded which).

The sample holds many counts of this clonotype. This chain links TRBV28 with TRBJ1-2, with 9 bases that match TRBD1. Germline V gene data show CDR1 as MDHEN and CDR2 as SYDVKM. J gave up 1 base and V 5 bases, and 5 bases lay outside the gene matches. This CDR3 has 15 amino acids. The CDR3 sequence is CASSGTGGYNYGYTF. CDR3 DNA sequence: TGTGCCAGCAGTGGAACAGGGGGCTATAACTATGGCTACACCTTC.

V and J are TRBV3-1 and TRBJ2-2; D is unresolved. The CDR3 totals 17 residues. Germline loops: CDR1 LGHDT, CDR2 YNNKEL (reference sequence). The V end was cut by 1 base, the J end by 4 bases, with 16 bases between. CDR3 nucleotide sequence: TGTGCCAGCAGCCAAGGGTTGCAAGGGTATGGCACCGGGGAGCTGTTTTTT. Protein: CASSQGLQGYGTGELFF. The whole variable domain, remainder taken from reference TRBV3-1 and TRBJ2-2, is DTAVSQTPKYLVTQMGNDKSIKCEQNLGHDTMYWYKQDSKKFLKIMFSYNNKELIINETVPNRFSPKSPDKAHLNLHINSLELGDSAVYFCASSQGLQGYGTGELFFGEGSRLTVL.